A single sample gave rise to the 31 T cell receptor beta chains below, sequenced in a study of naive and memory T cell subsets. Notes on the study in general: Possibly reflecting memory cells re-expressing CD45RA, a few larger clonotypes occurred in naive repertoires, especially CD8.

These receptors' antigens are unknown. An equimolar mix of two oligonucleotides served as the beta constant-region primer for TRBC1 and TRBC2. Nested alpha and beta constant-region primers with the SP2 primer drove four PCR rounds on ligated cDNA. TCRdb processed the UMI-ligation and nested PCR reads anew with MiXCR; each CDR3 protein has one entry. The table has 85,000 to 130,000 distinct CDR3 sequences, about 14% seen once. Sequencing used naive CD8+ T cells from blood. Source of these receptors: a human donor in good health.

This clonotype showed up just a few times. The V and J genes are TRBV6-5 and TRBJ2-1; the match to TRBD2 covers 11 bases. CDR1 and CDR2 (germline): MNHEY, SVGAGI. The CDR3 is 18 amino acids. The junction had 16 bases not matched to a gene; V was cut back by 4 bases and J by 8 bases. CDR3 DNA: TGTGCCAGCAGTTCCTCTAACGTACTAGCGGGAGTTAGGTATGAGCAGTTCTTC. This gives the protein CASSSSNVLAGVRYEQFF.

This sequence joins TRBV12-5 and TRBJ1-1, with a possible D match to TRBD1 (5 bases). V lost 4 bases and J 11 bases, leaving 11 bases between the germline ends. Germline-derived CDR1 and CDR2 are LGHNT and FRNRAP. CDR3 length: 11 residues. CDR3 bases: TGTGCTAGTGGTTGGGGACGCGAGGCTTTCTTT. Translating it yields CASGWGREAFF.

This clonotype came up a few times. J is TRBJ1-1 and V is TRBV14; 9 positions match TRBD1. The CDR3 has 17 amino acids. Germline CDR1 and CDR2: SGHDN and FVKESK. V lost 4 bases, J lost 6 bases, and 15 bases stayed unmatched. The CDR3 DNA follows: TGTGCCAGCAGCCCCCCCGGGACAGGGCCGGGGGGACCTGAAGCTTTCTTT. Its translation: CASSPPGTGPGGPEAFF. The variable domain in full, with the rest retrieved from reference TRBV14 and TRBJ1-1, is EAGVTQFPSHSVIEKGQTVTLRCDPISGHDNLYWYRRVMGKEIKFLLHFVKESKQDESGMPNNRFLAERTGGTYSTLKVQPAELEDSGVYFCASSPPGTGPGGPEAFFGQGTRLTVV.

This clonotype showed up just a few times. The chain uses TRBV20-1 and TRBJ1-1; 7 positions agree with TRBD1. Germline V gene data show CDR1 as DFQATT and CDR2 as SNEGSKA (reference sequence). CDR3 size: 11 residues. After removal of 4 bases from V and 11 bases from J, the junction contained 7 bases not matched to a gene. CDR3 nucleotides: TGCAGTGCTACGTTACAGGGGAACGCTTTCTTT. Translating gives CSATLQGNAFF.

The CDR3 DNA sequence: TGTGCCAGCAGCGGGGGTAACAGGGAGCAAGAGACCCAGTACTTC. Translating it yields CASSGGNREQETQYF. The chain carries TRBV7-9 and TRBJ2-5; D is perhaps TRBD1 (6 bases). The ends were cut back, 5 bases at V and 2 bases at J, with 15 bases in the middle. The CDR3 extends over 15 amino acids. Germline CDR1 and CDR2: SEHNR and FQNEAQ (reference sequence).

This clonotype was found a few times. The chain carries TRBV4-2 and TRBJ2-3; perhaps TRBD2 as D (7 bases). Looked up from germline, CDR1 is LGHNA and CDR2 is YNFKEQ. V was clipped by 5 bases and J by 0 bases, with 18 bases between them. CDR3 length equals 17 residues. CDR3 sequence: CASSWMGGPDSTDTQYF. The CDR3 DNA reads as TGTGCCAGCAGCTGGATGGGGGGGCCCGATAGCACAGATACGCAGTATTTT.

This clonotype was recorded a few times. V and J are TRBV11-3 and TRBJ2-1; 9 bases map to TRBD2. The J segment lost 3 bases and the V segment lost 4 bases, leaving 10 bases of the junction unmatched. CDR1 is SGHNT, CDR2 YENEEA, per germline. CDR3 length: 17 residues. CDR3 sequence reads: CASSSRGAGGVYNEQFF. The CDR3 DNA is TGTGCCAGCAGCTCTAGAGGCGCGGGAGGGGTCTACAATGAGCAGTTCTTC.

This clonotype was seen a handful of times. The chain is built from TRBV6-6 and TRBJ2-3; D is undetermined. Germline assignment: CDR1 MNHNY and CDR2 SVGAGI (reference sequence). The CDR3 extends over 13 amino acids. Trimming removed 6 bases from V and 0 bases from J, with 7 bases in between. CDR3 residues: CASRRESTDTQYF. The CDR3 DNA reads as TGTGCCAGCAGACGCGAAAGCACAGATACGCAGTATTTT.

The DNA of the CDR3 is TGTGCCAGCAGGGCCGTTAGGTATACGCAGTATTTT. Encoded protein: CASRAVRYTQYF. The J gene is TRBJ2-3, the V gene TRBV6-2 or TRBV6-3; no definite D call. Germline V gives CDR1 MNHEY, CDR2 SVGEGT. The CDR3 extends over 12 amino acids. The V end was cut by 6 bases, the J end by 7 bases, with 11 bases between.

The DNA of the CDR3 is TGCAGCGCCCTCTTGACAGGGGGCGAGATTGGCTACACCTTC. As protein: CSALLTGGEIGYTF. The V call is TRBV29-1, the J call TRBJ1-2, with 10 nucleotides matching TRBD1. This CDR3 has 14 residues. V shed 7 bases and J 7 bases; nucleotides not matched to a gene: 12. From germline, CDR1 is SQVTM and CDR2 ANQGSEA.

In its sample, this clonotype was seen a few times. The chain recombines TRBV3-1 with TRBJ2-5; 12 bases are shared with TRBD2. The CDR3 extends over 16 amino acids. V shed 0 bases and J 5 bases; nucleotides not matched to a gene: 4. Germline loops: CDR1 LGHDT, CDR2 YNNKEL (reference sequence). CDR3: CASSQDFGLAGETQYF. The CDR3 nucleotides read TGTGCCAGCAGCCAAGATTTCGGACTAGCGGGGGAGACCCAGTACTTC.

The rearrangement links TRBV5-5 to TRBJ2-3; tentatively, D is TRBD1 or TRBD2 (6 bases each). The CDR3 spans 14 residues. V was pared by 9 bases and J by 1 base, with 15 bases between. Germline CDR1 reads SGHKS; CDR2 reads YYEKEE (reference sequence). CDR3 nucleotide sequence: TGTGCCACCGCCGGGGGCAGAGGCACAGATACGCAGTATTTT. As protein: CATAGGRGTDTQYF.

V usage is TRBV29-1 and J usage is TRBJ2-5, with D perhaps TRBD2 (6 bases). This CDR3 spans 12 amino acids. Between the trimmed V and J ends, which lost 6 bases and 9 bases, there was a span of 17 bases. Per the germline V gene, CDR1 is SQVTM and CDR2 is ANQGSEA. CDR3 region: CSVLSSTGAQYF. The CDR3 DNA follows: TGCAGCGTACTTAGCTCAACGGGGGCCCAGTACTTC. The entire variable domain, with the rest obtained from reference TRBV29-1 and TRBJ2-5, is as follows: SAVISQKPSRDICQRGTSLTIQCQVDSQVTMMFWYRQQPGQSLTLIATANQGSEATYESGFVIDKFPISRPNLTFSTLTVSNMSPEDSSIYLCSVLSSTGAQYFGPGTRLLVL.

In its sample, this clonotype was seen a few times. The chain carries TRBV18 and TRBJ2-1; TRBD2 aligns across 8 bases. CDR3 length: 13 residues. Trimming took 7 bases from V and 7 from J; bases not matched to a gene: 6. Germline V gives CDR1 KGHSH, CDR2 LQKENI. Here the CDR3 reads CASCSTGGNEQFF. The DNA for the CDR3 is TGTGCCAGCTGTAGCACGGGGGGGAATGAGCAGTTCTTC.

This clonotype was observed a few times. The chain carries TRBV12-3 or TRBV12-4 and TRBJ2-3; D gene uncertain. Trimming shortened V by 5 bases and J by 3 bases, and 12 bases separated the two germline ends. The CDR3 has 14 residues. The CDR3 loop reads CASSPSIGTDTQYF. The CDR3 DNA follows: TGTGCCAGCAGTCCTTCGATTGGGACAGATACGCAGTATTTT.

The chain couples TRBV7-6 to TRBJ2-7; D unclear. The CDR3 totals 13 residues. CDR1 SGHVS and CDR2 FNYEAQ come from the germline V gene. V was pared by 2 bases and J by 3 bases, with 8 bases between. The CDR3 region is CASSLSQIYEQYF. CDR3 nucleotides: TGTGCCAGCAGCTTATCACAGATCTACGAGCAGTACTTC.

This clonotype has a count of ten or more. The gene calls are TRBV5-4 and TRBJ2-1; D might be TRBD2 (6 bases). The CDR3 consists of 16 residues. Germline CDR1 reads SGHNT; CDR2 reads YYREEE (reference sequence). V was clipped by 3 bases and J by 0 bases, with 13 bases between them. CDR3 DNA: TGTGCCAGCAGCTCAACTAGCTGGAGCTCCTACAATGAGCAGTTCTTC. Protein: CASSSTSWSSYNEQFF.

This clonotype was counted a few times. The chain has TRBV5-6 and TRBJ2-7; no reliable D call. Germline values: CDR1 SGHDT, CDR2 YYEEEE. The germline V and J ends were trimmed by 4 bases and 2 bases, with 10 bases remaining between them. The CDR3 sequence is 13 residues long. CDR3 sequence (DNA): TGTGCCAGCAGCCTGGGGTCTACCTACGAGCAGTACTTC. Its protein product is CASSLGSTYEQYF.

The table lists this clonotype with many counts. V usage is TRBV2 and J usage is TRBJ2-1; tentatively, D is TRBD1 (6 bases). Trimming removed 8 bases from V and 2 bases from J, with 10 bases in between. Germline assignment: CDR1 SNHLY and CDR2 FYNNEI. The CDR3 contains 13 residues. CDR3 nucleotide sequence: TGTGCCAGCGTCGGACAGACCTACAATGAGCAGTTCTTC. This sequence encodes CASVGQTYNEQFF. Full variable domain (remainder filled in from reference TRBV2 and TRBJ2-1): EPEVTQTPSHQVTQMGQEVILRCVPISNHLYFYWYRQILGQKVEFLVSFYNNEISEKSEIFDDQFSVERPDGSNFTLKIRSTKLEDSAMYFCASVGQTYNEQFFGPGTRLTVL.

This chain joins TRBV20-1 and TRBJ2-5; D gene ambiguous. CDR1 and CDR2 from the germline V gene are DFQATT and SNEGSKA (reference sequence). The V gene lost 0 bases and the J gene lost 4 bases, with 3 bases spanning the gap. The CDR3 consists of 11 residues. CDR3: CSAREGETQYF. As DNA, the CDR3 is TGCAGTGCTAGAGAGGGAGAGACCCAGTACTTC.

This clonotype has just a few counts. This chain links TRBV24-1 with TRBJ2-2, with D possibly matching TRBD2 (5 bases). CDR1 is KGHDR and CDR2 is SFDVKD in the germline V gene. Deletions cut 9 bases from V and 4 bases from J, with 11 bases between. This CDR3 is built from 13 residues. The CDR3 region is CATEGVPTGELFF. The CDR3 DNA is TGTGCCACCGAGGGAGTCCCCACCGGGGAGCTGTTTTTT.

At least ten counts were recorded for this clonotype. The CDR3 here is CASSLLSVDTEAFF. CDR3 bases: TGTGCCAGCAGTCTTTTATCGGTGGACACTGAAGCTTTCTTT. The chain employs TRBV6-2 or TRBV6-3 and TRBJ1-1; D is unclear. The length of the CDR3 is 14 residues. The germline CDR1 and CDR2 sequences are MNHEY and SVGEGT. V was trimmed by 5 bases and J by 3 bases, leaving 13 bases between them.

The table lists this clonotype with a few counts. This chain connects TRBV10-2 to TRBJ1-1; TRBD1 aligns across 8 bases. J gave up 4 bases and V 6 bases, and 10 bases lay outside the gene matches. There are 15 residues in the CDR3. Germline CDR1 reads WSHSY; CDR2 reads SAAADI. The CDR3 DNA reads as TGCGCCAGCAGCGAAGGGACAGGCCTGGGCACTGAAGCTTTCTTT. It specifies CASSEGTGLGTEAFF.

Ten or more counts support this clonotype. The chain combines TRBV24-1 with TRBJ2-1; D call uncertain. The V end lost 4 bases, the J end lost 0 bases, and 6 bases lay between the germline ends. Per the germline V gene, CDR1 is KGHDR and CDR2 is SFDVKD. CDR3 size: 14 residues. CDR3: CATSDTFSYNEQFF. CDR3 DNA sequence: TGTGCCACCAGTGACACCTTCTCCTACAATGAGCAGTTCTTC.

This clonotype was recorded many times. This chain joins TRBV29-1 and TRBJ2-5; D gene ambiguous. The CDR3 runs to 11 residues. Germline CDR1 and CDR2: SQVTM and ANQGSEA. Trimming removed 1 base from V and 5 bases from J, with 5 bases in between. CDR3 amino acids: CSVEGLETQYF. CDR3 in DNA: TGCAGCGTTGAAGGTTTGGAGACCCAGTACTTC.

V gene TRBV11-1 combines with J gene TRBJ2-7; the match to TRBD2 covers 7 bases. The CDR3 runs to 16 residues. Germline V gene lookup returns CDR1 SGHAT and CDR2 FQDESV (reference sequence). The ends lost 0 bases at V and 4 bases at J; junction bases unmatched: 9. Written as DNA, the CDR3 is TGTGCCAGCAGCTTAGCGGACGGGGGAGGGCGTTACGAGCAGTACTTC. Amino acid sequence: CASSLADGGGRYEQYF.

This clonotype has just a few counts. CDR3: CASSPVLANVLTF. CDR3 bases: TGTGCCAGCAGCCCGGTGTTGGCCAACGTCCTGACTTTC. The chain combines TRBV5-4 with TRBJ2-6, with D hard to call. Germline CDR1 SGHNT, CDR2 YYREEE (reference sequence). This CDR3 spans 13 amino acids. V lost 4 bases to trimming and J lost 6 bases, with 8 bases between them.

This clonotype was seen repeatedly, ten times or more. The chain employs TRBV9 and TRBJ2-3; TRBD2 is a possible D gene (6 bases). V was trimmed by 0 bases and J by 14 bases, leaving 19 bases between them. Germline CDR1 reads SGDLS; CDR2 reads YYNGEE. The CDR3 sequence is 14 residues long. The CDR3 protein is CASSVDVAWEERYF. The DNA of the CDR3 is TGTGCCAGCAGCGTAGATGTCGCGTGGGAGGAGCGGTATTTT. The whole variable domain, filled in from reference TRBV9 and TRBJ2-3, reads DSGVTQTPKHLITATGQRVTLRCSPRSGDLSVYWYQQSLDQGLQFLIQYYNGEERAKGNILERFSAQQFPDLHSELNLSSLELGDSALYFCASSVDVAWEERYFGPGTRLTVL.

This clonotype has more than one count but fewer than ten. The genes are TRBV9 and TRBJ1-3; D gene unclear. This CDR3 has 14 residues. CDR1 and CDR2 from the germline V gene are SGDLS and YYNGEE. V lost 0 bases and J lost 0, with 4 bases in between. CDR3 in amino acids: CASSVGDSGNTIYF. For the CDR3, the DNA is TGTGCCAGCAGCGTAGGAGACTCTGGAAACACCATATATTTT.

This clonotype was observed a few times. The CDR3 region is CASSLGGYSAGELFF. CDR3 DNA: TGTGCCAGCTCTTTAGGGGGTTATTCGGCCGGGGAGCTGTTTTTT. The rearrangement joins TRBV12-3 or TRBV12-4 to TRBJ2-2; D may be TRBD1 (6 bases). V gave up 8 bases and J gave up 6 bases, with 19 bases separating them. CDR3 length: 15 amino acids.

This clonotype has more than one count but fewer than ten. The chain links TRBV4-3 to TRBJ2-1, with D perhaps matching TRBD1 or TRBD2 (5 bases each). The CDR3 loop spans 16 amino acids. The germline gives CDR1 LGHNA, CDR2 YSLEER. V was pared by 3 bases and J by 2 bases, with 14 bases between. The DNA of the CDR3 is TGCGCCAGCAGCCACAATTCCGGGACCCCCTACAATGAGCAGTTCTTC. Translating gives CASSHNSGTPYNEQFF.